The entry below describes one T cell receptor (beta chain). Antigen specificity is unknown. The data belong to a study of siplizumab effects on memory and regulatory T cells. Study conclusions and caveats: Memory T cells appeared less diverse than naive cells, which seemed to contribute substantially to alloresponse.

Measured with immunoSEQ multiplex PCR; TCRdb has only the in-frame clones, and not every one. The sample yields under 70,000 clones, around 79% seen once. Investigators obtained sequences from unstimulated naive, memory, effector memory and TEMRA subsets in three donor pairs. The sample taken for sequencing was memory CD4+ T cells sorted from blood. This sequence was found in a human donor in good health.

CDR3 nucleotide sequence: TGTGCCAGTAGTCCCAGGGGGGGGCCCTACACCTTC. Amino acid sequence: CASSPRGGPYTF. The chain links TRBV19 to TRBJ1-2; 7 bases fit TRBD1. V lost 5 bases to trimming and J lost 10 bases; unmatched junction nucleotides: 7. CDR1 LNHDA and CDR2 SQIVND come from the germline V gene (reference sequence). The length of the CDR3 is 12 residues.